These 11 T cell receptor beta chains came from one sample sequenced in a study of blood T cell repertoires in COVID-19. Assay used: immunoSEQ multiplex PCR; TCRdb lists only in-frame clones, some missing. This table holds around 170,000 clones, approximately 80% found once. The specimen was peripheral blood. The receptor set was obtained from a human donor in a cohort sampled during active COVID-19.

The chain is built from TRBV28 and TRBJ2-7, with D possibly matching TRBD2 (6 bases). The CDR3 sequence is 15 residues long. CDR1 is MDHEN, CDR2 SYDVKM, per germline. V lost 6 bases and J lost 6, with 21 bases in between. The CDR3: CASSPSEGWRGEQYF. The CDR3, as DNA: TGTGCCAGCAGCCCTTCGGAGGGGTGGCGGGGCGAGCAGTACTTC.

There are a few counts of this clone. The chain carries TRBV6-1 and TRBJ2-7, with D unclear. V dropped 1 base and J dropped 0 bases, with 7 bases sitting between them. The CDR3 covers 14 residues. Germline V gene sequence: CDR1 MNHNS, CDR2 SASEGT. CDR3 DNA: TGTGCCAGCAGTGAAGGGCAGGCCTCCTACGAGCAGTACTTC. It is translated as CASSEGQASYEQYF.

This chain's CDR3 is CASSSKRRQETQYF. CDR3 DNA sequence: TGTGCCAGCAGTTCAAAGCGGCGACAAGAGACCCAGTACTTC. J is TRBJ2-5 and V is TRBV6-2 or TRBV6-3; D may be TRBD2 (5 bases). The CDR3 sequence is 14 residues long. Trimming removed 4 bases from V and 2 bases from J, with 11 bases in between. In germline, CDR1 is MNHEY, CDR2 SVGEGT.

This chain connects TRBV7-2 to TRBJ2-1; TRBD1 might be the D (6 bases). Trimming took 6 bases from V and 5 from J, leaving 11 bases between them. Germline V gene sequence: CDR1 SGHTA, CDR2 FQGNSA. The CDR3 length is 13 residues. The CDR3: CASRRGIDNEQFF. The CDR3 DNA is TGTGCCAGCAGAAGGGGGATCGACAATGAGCAGTTCTTC.

The rearrangement joins TRBV21-1 to TRBJ1-2; the table calls TRBD1, which could not be checked here. TRBV21-1 is recorded as a pseudogene. The length of the CDR3 is 13 residues. The CDR3 sequence is CASPGQGPYGYTF. In DNA form, the CDR3 reads TGTGCCAGTCCGGGACAGGGGCCTTATGGCTACACCTTC.

The chain recombines TRBV27 with TRBJ2-7, with 14 nucleotides matching TRBD2. V was pared by 6 bases and J by 2 bases, with 12 bases of the junction left unmatched. The germline CDR1 and CDR2 sequences are MNHEY and SMNVEV (reference sequence). The CDR3 is made up of 18 amino acids. The CDR3, as DNA: TGTGCCAGCAGGAGAGGGACTAGCGGGAGTAGCATGGCCTACGAGCAGTACTTC. As protein: CASRRGTSGSSMAYEQYF.

V gene TRBV27 combines with J gene TRBJ1-1, with a weak D call TRBD1 (5 bases). V lost 8 bases to trimming and J lost 10 bases, with 23 bases between them. CDR3 length equals 14 residues. From germline, CDR1 is MNHEY and CDR2 SMNVEV (reference sequence). The CDR3 sequence: CASGTNRRPGIAFF. The DNA of the CDR3 is TGTGCCAGCGGAACAAACAGGCGGCCAGGTATAGCTTTCTTT.

This clone was counted ten times or more. V usage is TRBV27 and J usage is TRBJ2-7; D uncertain. The germline gives CDR1 MNHEY, CDR2 SMNVEV (reference sequence). This CDR3 spans 14 amino acids. V was shortened by 0 bases and J by 0 bases, with 6 bases between the two germline ends. CDR3 nucleotides: TGTGCCAGCAGTTTATCCAGGAACTCCTACGAGCAGTACTTC. Amino acid sequence: CASSLSRNSYEQYF.

V gene TRBV6-5 combines with J gene TRBJ1-2; 10 bases agree with TRBD1. Looked up from germline, CDR1 is MNHEY and CDR2 is SVGAGI. Trimming cost V 2 bases and J 4 bases; bases outside gene matches: 4. The CDR3 is made up of 15 amino acids. The CDR3 bases are TGTGCCAGCAGTTACCCGGGACAGGGGACCTATGGCTACACCTTC. It specifies CASSYPGQGTYGYTF.

J is TRBJ2-3 and V is TRBV18; 11 bases agree with TRBD2. The V segment lost 6 bases and the J segment 2 bases; nucleotides outside the gene matches: 4. This CDR3 comprises 15 residues. Germline-derived CDR1 and CDR2 are KGHSH and LQKENI. The CDR3 DNA follows: TGTGCCAGCTCGCTGACTAGCGGGGACACAGATACGCAGTATTTT. It codes for CASSLTSGDTDTQYF.

The gene calls are TRBV27 and TRBJ2-7, with D maybe TRBD1 (6 bases). V dropped 4 bases and J dropped 2 bases, with 18 bases sitting between them. This CDR3 has 16 residues. Germline V gene sequence: CDR1 MNHEY, CDR2 SMNVEV (reference sequence). The CDR3 region is CASSSIGNRVTYEQYF. The DNA for the CDR3 is TGTGCCAGCAGTTCAATAGGAAACAGGGTTACCTACGAGCAGTACTTC.